This T cell receptor (beta chain) comes out of a study of shared clonotypes between healthy human individuals. V was clipped by 8 bases and J by 4 bases, with 12 bases between them. The CDR3 runs to 13 residues. CDR1 and CDR2 (germline): SGHVS, FQNEAQ. A CD45RA-negative memory subset and a CD45RA+ naive subset were separated from the CD4+ cells. Assay: immunoSEQ multiplex PCR; the TCRdb copy retains only in-frame clones and omits some. Of approximately 330,000 clones in the sample, about 73% were seen once. This TCR was sampled from a man aged 30 to 39 in good health. The gene calls are TRBV7-8 and TRBJ1-5, with D possibly TRBD1 on 5 matching bases. What was sequenced was memory CD4+ T cells sorted from blood. Specified subset: CD45RA-negative fraction. The CDR3 bases are TGTGCCAGCGGGGCACAGGTGAATCAGCCCCAGCATTTT. It is translated as CASGAQVNQPQHF.